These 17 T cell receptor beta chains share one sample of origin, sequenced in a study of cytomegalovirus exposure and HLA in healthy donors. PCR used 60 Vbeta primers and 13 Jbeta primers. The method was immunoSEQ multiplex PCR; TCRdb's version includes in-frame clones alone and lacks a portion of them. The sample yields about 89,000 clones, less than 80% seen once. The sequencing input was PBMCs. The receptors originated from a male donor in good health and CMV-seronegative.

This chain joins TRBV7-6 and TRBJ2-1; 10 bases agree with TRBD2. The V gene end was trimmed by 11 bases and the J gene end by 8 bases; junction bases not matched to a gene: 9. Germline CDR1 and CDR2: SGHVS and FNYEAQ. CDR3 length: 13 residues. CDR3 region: CAPFSGRQDEQFF. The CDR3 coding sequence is TGTGCCCCCTTTAGCGGGAGGCAAGATGAGCAGTTCTTC. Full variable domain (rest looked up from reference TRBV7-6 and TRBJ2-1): GAGVSQSPRYKVTKRGQDVALRCDPISGHVSLYWYRQALGQGPEFLTYFNYEAQQDKSGLPNDRFSAERPEGSISTLTIQRTEQRDSAMYRCAPFSGRQDEQFFGPGTRLTVL.

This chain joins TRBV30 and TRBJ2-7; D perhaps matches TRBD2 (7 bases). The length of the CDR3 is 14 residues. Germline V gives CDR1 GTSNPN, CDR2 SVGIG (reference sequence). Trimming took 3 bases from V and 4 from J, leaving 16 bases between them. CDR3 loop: CAWRTRGGDYEQYF. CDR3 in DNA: TGTGCCTGGAGAACAAGGGGGGGCGATTACGAGCAGTACTTC.

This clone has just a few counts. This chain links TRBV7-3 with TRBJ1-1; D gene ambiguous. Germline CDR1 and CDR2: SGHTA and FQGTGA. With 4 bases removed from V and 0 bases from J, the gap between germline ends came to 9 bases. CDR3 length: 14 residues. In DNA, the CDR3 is TGTGCCAGCAGCTCCGGGATCATGAACACTGAAGCTTTCTTT. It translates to CASSSGIMNTEAFF. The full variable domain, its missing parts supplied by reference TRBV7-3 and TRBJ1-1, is GAGVSQTPSNKVTEKGKYVELRCDPISGHTALYWYRQSLGQGPEFLIYFQGTGAADDSGLPNDRFFAVRPEGSVSTLKIQRTERGDSAVYLCASSSGIMNTEAFFGQGTRLTVV.

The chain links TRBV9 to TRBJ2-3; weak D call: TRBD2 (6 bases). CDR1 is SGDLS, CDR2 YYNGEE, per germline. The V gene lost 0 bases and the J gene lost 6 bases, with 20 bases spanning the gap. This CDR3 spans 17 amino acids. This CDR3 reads CASSVGPASAGGDTQYF. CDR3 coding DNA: TGTGCCAGCAGCGTAGGCCCCGCTAGCGCGGGCGGGGATACGCAGTATTTT.

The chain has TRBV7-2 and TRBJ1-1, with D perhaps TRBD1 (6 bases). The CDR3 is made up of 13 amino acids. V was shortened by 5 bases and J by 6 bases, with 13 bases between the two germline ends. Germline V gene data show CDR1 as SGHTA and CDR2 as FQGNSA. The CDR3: CASSITGLPEAFF. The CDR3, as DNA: TGTGCCAGCAGCATAACAGGGCTCCCTGAAGCTTTCTTT.

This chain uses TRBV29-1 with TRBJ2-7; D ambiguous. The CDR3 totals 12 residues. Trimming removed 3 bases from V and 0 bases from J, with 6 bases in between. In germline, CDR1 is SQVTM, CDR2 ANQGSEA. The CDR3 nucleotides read TGCAGCGTTGAGCGGAGCTCCTACGAGCAGTACTTC. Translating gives CSVERSSYEQYF.

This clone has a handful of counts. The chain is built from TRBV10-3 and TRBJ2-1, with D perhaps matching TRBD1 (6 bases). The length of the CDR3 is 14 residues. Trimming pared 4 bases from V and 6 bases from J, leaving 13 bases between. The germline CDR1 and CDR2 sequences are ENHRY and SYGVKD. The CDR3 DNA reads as TGTGCCATCAGTGGGGGGCCGTTCGGCAATGAGCAGTTCTTC. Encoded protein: CAISGGPFGNEQFF.

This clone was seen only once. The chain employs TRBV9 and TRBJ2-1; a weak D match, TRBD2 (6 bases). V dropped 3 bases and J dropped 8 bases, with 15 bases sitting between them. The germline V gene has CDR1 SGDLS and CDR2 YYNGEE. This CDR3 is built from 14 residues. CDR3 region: CASSASVHGDEQFF. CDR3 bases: TGTGCCAGCAGCGCTAGCGTCCATGGGGATGAGCAGTTCTTC.

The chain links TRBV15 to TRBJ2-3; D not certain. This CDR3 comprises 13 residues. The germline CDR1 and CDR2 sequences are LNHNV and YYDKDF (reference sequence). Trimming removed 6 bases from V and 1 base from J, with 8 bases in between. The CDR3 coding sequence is TGTGCCACCAGTTCGCAGGGCACAGATACGCAGTATTTT. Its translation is CATSSQGTDTQYF. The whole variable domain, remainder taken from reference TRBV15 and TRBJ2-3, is DAMVIQNPRYQVTQFGKPVTLSCSQTLNHNVMYWYQQKSSQAPKLLFHYYDKDFNNEADTPDNFQSRRPNTSFCFLDIRSPGLGDTAMYLCATSSQGTDTQYFGPGTRLTVL.

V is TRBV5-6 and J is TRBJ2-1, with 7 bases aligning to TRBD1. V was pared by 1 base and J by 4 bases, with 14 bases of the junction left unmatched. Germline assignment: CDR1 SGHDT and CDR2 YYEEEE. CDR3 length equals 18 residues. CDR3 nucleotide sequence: TGTGCCAGCAGCTTGTGGGGCAGGGGGTTATTATCTTACAATGAGCAGTTCTTC. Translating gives CASSLWGRGLLSYNEQFF.

CDR3 nucleotides: TGTGCCAGTAGTCTCTCAGGGGGGCGAGAGGTTTCCTACGAGCAGTACTTC. This encodes CASSLSGGREVSYEQYF. The chain couples TRBV19 to TRBJ2-7; tentative D call: TRBD1 (7 bases). The germline V and J ends were trimmed by 5 bases and 1 base, with 21 bases remaining between them. The CDR3 runs to 17 residues. Germline V CDR1 and CDR2: LNHDA, SQIVND (reference sequence).

In nucleotides, the CDR3 is TGTGCCAGCAGCTTACTAGCGGGGGGTAGCACAGATACGCAGTATTTT. This gives the protein CASSLLAGGSTDTQYF. The chain has TRBV7-2 and TRBJ2-3; 11 positions match TRBD2. The CDR3 runs 16 residues. V was clipped by 2 bases and J by 0 bases; unmatched bases: 1. CDR1 is SGHTA and CDR2 is FQGNSA in the germline V gene.

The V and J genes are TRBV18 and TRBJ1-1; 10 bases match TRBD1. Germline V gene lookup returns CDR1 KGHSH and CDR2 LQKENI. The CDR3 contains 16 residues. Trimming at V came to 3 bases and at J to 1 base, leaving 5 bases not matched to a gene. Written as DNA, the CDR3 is TGTGCCAGCTCACCCTTTGACAGGGGGCGGAACACTGAAGCTTTCTTT. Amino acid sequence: CASSPFDRGRNTEAFF.

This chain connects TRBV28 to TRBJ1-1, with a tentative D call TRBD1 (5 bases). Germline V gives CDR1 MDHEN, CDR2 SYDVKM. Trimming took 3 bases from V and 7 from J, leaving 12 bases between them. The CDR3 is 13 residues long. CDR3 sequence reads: CASSFFSTVEAFF. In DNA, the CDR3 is TGTGCCAGCAGTTTTTTTTCGACAGTTGAAGCTTTCTTT.

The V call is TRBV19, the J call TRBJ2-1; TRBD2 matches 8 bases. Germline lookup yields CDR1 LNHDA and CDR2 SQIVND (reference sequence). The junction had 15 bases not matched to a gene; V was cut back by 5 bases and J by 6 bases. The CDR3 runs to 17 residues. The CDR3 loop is CASSPLPGTRGGNEQFF. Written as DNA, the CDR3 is TGTGCCAGTAGTCCACTCCCCGGGACTAGAGGCGGCAATGAGCAGTTCTTC.

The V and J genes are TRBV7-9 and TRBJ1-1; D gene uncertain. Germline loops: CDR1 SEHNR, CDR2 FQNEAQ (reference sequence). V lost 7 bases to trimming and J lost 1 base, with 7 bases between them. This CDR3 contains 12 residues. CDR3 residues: CASNRGNTEAFF. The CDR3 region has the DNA TGTGCCAGCAACCGGGGGAACACTGAAGCTTTCTTT.

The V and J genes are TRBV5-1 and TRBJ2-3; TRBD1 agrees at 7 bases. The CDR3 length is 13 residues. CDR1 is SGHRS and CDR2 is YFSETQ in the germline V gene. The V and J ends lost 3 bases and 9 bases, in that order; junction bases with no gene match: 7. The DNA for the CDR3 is TGCGCCAGCAGCTGGGCTCAGGGGGAAACGCAGTATTTT. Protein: CASSWAQGETQYF.